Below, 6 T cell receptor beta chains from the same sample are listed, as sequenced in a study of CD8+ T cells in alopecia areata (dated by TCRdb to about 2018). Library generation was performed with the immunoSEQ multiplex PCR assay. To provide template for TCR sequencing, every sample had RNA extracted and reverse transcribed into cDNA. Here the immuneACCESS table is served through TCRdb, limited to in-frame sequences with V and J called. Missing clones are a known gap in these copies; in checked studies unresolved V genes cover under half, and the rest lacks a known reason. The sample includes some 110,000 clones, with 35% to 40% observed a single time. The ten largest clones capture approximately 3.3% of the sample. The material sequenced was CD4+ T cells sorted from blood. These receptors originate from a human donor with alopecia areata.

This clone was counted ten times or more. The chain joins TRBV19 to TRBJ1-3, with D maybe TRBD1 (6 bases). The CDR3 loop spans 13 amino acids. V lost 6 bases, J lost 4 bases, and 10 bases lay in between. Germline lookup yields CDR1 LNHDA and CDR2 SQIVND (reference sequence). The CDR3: CASRDRGGNTIYF. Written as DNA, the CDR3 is TGTGCCAGTAGGGACAGAGGAGGAAACACCATATATTTT. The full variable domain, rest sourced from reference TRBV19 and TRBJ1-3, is DGGITQSPKYLFRKEGQNVTLSCEQNLNHDAMYWYRQDPGQGLRLIYYSQIVNDFQKGDIAEGYSVSREKKESFPLTVTSAQKNPTAFYLCASRDRGGNTIYFGEGSWLTVV.

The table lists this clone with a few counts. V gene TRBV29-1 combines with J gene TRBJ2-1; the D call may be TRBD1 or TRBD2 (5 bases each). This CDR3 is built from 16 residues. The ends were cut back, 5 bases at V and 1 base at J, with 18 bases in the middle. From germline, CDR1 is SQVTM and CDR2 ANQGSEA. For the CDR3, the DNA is TGCAGCGTTCCCGAGGATGGGACCGTGTCCTACAATGAGCAGTTCTTC. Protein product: CSVPEDGTVSYNEQFF.

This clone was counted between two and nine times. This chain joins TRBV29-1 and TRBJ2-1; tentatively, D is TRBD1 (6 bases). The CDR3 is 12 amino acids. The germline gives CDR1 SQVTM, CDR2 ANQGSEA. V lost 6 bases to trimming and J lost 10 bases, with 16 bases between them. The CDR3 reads CSVGAISREQFF. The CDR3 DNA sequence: TGCAGCGTGGGGGCCATCTCCAGGGAGCAGTTCTTC.

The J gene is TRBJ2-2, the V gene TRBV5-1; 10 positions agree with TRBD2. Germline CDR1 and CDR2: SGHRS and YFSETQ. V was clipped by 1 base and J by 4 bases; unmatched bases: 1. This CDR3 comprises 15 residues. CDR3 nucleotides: TGCGCCAGCAGCTTGTGGACTAGCGGCACCGGGGAGCTGTTTTTT. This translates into CASSLWTSGTGELFF. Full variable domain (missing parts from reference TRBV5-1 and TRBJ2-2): KAGVTQTPRYLIKTRGQQVTLSCSPISGHRSVSWYQQTPGQGLQFLFEYFSETQRNKGNFPGRFSGRQFSNSRSEMNVSTLELGDSALYLCASSLWTSGTGELFFGEGSRLTVL.

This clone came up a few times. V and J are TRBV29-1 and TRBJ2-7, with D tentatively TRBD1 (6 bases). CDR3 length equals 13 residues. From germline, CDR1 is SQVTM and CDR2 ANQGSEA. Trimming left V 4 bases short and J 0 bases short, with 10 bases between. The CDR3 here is CSVVGQFSYEQYF. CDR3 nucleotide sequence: TGCAGCGTTGTCGGACAGTTCTCCTACGAGCAGTACTTC.

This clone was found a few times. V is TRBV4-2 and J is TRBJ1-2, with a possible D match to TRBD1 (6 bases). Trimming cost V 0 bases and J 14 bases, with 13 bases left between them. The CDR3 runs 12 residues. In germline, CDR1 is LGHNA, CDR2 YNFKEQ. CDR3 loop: CASSQDGQPLTF. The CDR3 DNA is TGTGCCAGCAGCCAAGACGGACAGCCCCTTACCTTC.